The present T cell receptor (beta chain) was sequenced within a study of cytomegalovirus exposure and HLA in healthy donors. Findings of the study overall: A list of around 160 TCR beta chains associated with cytomegalovirus was given. TCR beta chain V- and J-gene trimming was linked, in a later analysis, to a missense variant in DCLRE1C.

Use of 60 Vbeta and 13 Jbeta primers characterized the PCR. In the authors' methods: In a later analysis, of 80 million or so unique beta chains, roughly 11 million appeared in at least two donors. The protocol was immunoSEQ multiplex PCR, while the TCRdb copy is restricted to in-frame clones and leaves out a portion. The DNA gave D and trimming, while V, J and clone size come from that table. This sample has roughly 61,000 clones, with 80% to 90% found just once. Concerning this clone: Its antigen is unidentified.

Per germline, CDR1 LNHDA and CDR2 SQIVND (reference sequence). The CDR3 contains 13 residues. The V gene lost 3 bases and the J gene lost 4 bases, with 9 bases spanning the gap. The TCR sequence derives from a man aged 30 to 39 in good health and CMV-seropositive. Sequencing was performed on PBMCs. The chain links TRBV19 to TRBJ1-1; tentative D call: TRBD1 (5 bases). The CDR3 region is CASSIRGSTEAFF. The DNA of the CDR3 is TGTGCCAGTAGTATTCGGGGGAGCACTGAAGCTTTCTTT.